Each of the 2 T cell receptor beta chains below was sequenced from the same sample in a study of control samples from healthy donors and cancer patients. The method was immunoSEQ multiplex PCR; TCRdb's version includes in-frame clones alone and lacks a portion of them. The sample records more than 95,000 clones, around nine tenths being singletons. Sequenced: PBMCs. Receptors originate from a man between 60 and 75 years old with lung cancer.

V is TRBV27 and J is TRBJ1-2; the match to TRBD1 covers 7 bases. V was pared by 6 bases and J by 2 bases, with 3 bases of the junction left unmatched. Germline V gene lookup returns CDR1 MNHEY and CDR2 SMNVEV (reference sequence). CDR3 length: 13 amino acids. The CDR3 sequence: CASSRGQNYGYTF. CDR3 nucleotides: TGTGCCAGCAGCCGGGGACAGAACTATGGCTACACCTTC.

CDR3 amino acids: CASSQPVLQETQYF. The CDR3 coding sequence is TGTGCCAGCAGTCAACCAGTGTTACAAGAGACCCAGTACTTC. The genes are TRBV3-1 (or the pseudogene TRBV3-2) and TRBJ2-5, with D unresolved. V was trimmed by 6 bases and J by 2 bases, leaving 13 bases between them. Germline CDR1 is LGHDT and CDR2 is YNNKEL (reference sequence). This CDR3 is 14 amino acids long.